The T cell receptor (beta chain) under discussion was sequenced for a study of post-analysis software for immune sequencing data. Overall study: Disease courses included relapsing-remitting, secondary progressive and progressive-relapsing multiple sclerosis.

V gave up 0 bases and J gave up 1 base, with 7 bases separating them. Per the germline V gene, CDR1 is SGDLS and CDR2 is YYNGEE. The CDR3 runs to 15 residues. Study-wide results and limits: Roughly 5 TRBV segments were significantly more frequent in patients than in controls. TRBV5-6, TRBV5-1 and TRBV20-1 were among these segments.

Unique molecular identifiers were carried by the TCR beta cDNA libraries. Out of about 0.9 to 11 million T cells, 480,000 or so cDNA molecules were generated. TCRdb reprocessed the PCR reads via MiXCR and lists one record per CDR3 protein. The sample lists 600,000 to 750,000 distinct CDR3 sequences, over 45% seen once, with about 11% in the top ten. To note about this clonotype: No antigen is known for it.

The source of this sequence is a girl between 2 and 10 years old with multiple sclerosis. Sequences were obtained from blood. The chain employs TRBV9 and TRBJ2-2, with D unresolved. CDR3: CASSVAGRNTGELFF. CDR3 coding DNA: TGTGCCAGCAGCGTAGCGGGTAGGAACACCGGGGAGCTGTTTTTT.